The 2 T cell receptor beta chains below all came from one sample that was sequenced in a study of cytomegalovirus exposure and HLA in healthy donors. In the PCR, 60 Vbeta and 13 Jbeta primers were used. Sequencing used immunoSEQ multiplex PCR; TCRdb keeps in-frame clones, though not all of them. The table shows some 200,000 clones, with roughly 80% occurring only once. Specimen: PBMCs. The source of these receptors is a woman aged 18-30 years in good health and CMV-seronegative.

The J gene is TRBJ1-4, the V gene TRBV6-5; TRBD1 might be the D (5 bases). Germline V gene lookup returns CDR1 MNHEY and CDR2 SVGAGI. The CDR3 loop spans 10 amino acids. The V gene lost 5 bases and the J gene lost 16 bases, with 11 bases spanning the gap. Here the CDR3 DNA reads TGTGCCAGCAGTCCTGGACACCCGTTTTTT. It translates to CASSPGHPFF.

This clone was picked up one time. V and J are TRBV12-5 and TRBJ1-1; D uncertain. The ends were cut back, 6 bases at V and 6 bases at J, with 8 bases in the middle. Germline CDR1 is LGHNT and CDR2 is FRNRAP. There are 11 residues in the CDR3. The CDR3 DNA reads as TGTGCTAGTGGCCAGTCAGCTGAAGCTTTCTTT. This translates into CASGQSAEAFF.